These 23 T cell receptor beta chains were all obtained from the same sample, sequenced in a study of blood T cell repertoires in COVID-19. The assay was immunoSEQ multiplex PCR, and TCRdb's table has in-frame clones only and misses some. Of some 250,000 clones detected, roughly 86% appear once; the ten largest clones hold around 3%. Sequenced sample: PBMCs or T cells enriched from blood (not recorded which). All receptors derive from a woman aged 40 to 55 with acute COVID-19.

The V gene is TRBV27, the J gene TRBJ2-7; D uncertain. This CDR3 has 15 residues. CDR1 MNHEY and CDR2 SMNVEV come from the germline V gene (reference sequence). V lost 0 bases to trimming and J lost 2 bases, with 11 bases between them. The CDR3 coding sequence is TGTGCCAGCAGTTTATCTGGGCAGAACACCTACGAGCAGTACTTC. Translated, it gives CASSLSGQNTYEQYF.

The chain carries TRBV6-4 and TRBJ1-3, with D perhaps matching TRBD1 (6 bases). V dropped 1 base and J dropped 3 bases, with 19 bases sitting between them. The CDR3 has 18 amino acids. Germline CDR1 is MRHNA and CDR2 is SNTAGT. CDR3 DNA sequence: TGTGCCAGCAGTGACTTAAGGTATACAGGGATTATTGGAAACACCATATATTTT. This sequence encodes CASSDLRYTGIIGNTIYF.

This sequence joins TRBV5-1 and TRBJ2-1; D perhaps matches TRBD1 (6 bases). This CDR3 region has 15 residues. V lost 0 bases, J lost 2 bases, and 9 bases lay in between. Per germline, CDR1 SGHRS and CDR2 YFSETQ. The CDR3 nucleotides are TGCGCCAGCAGCTTGGTTACAGGGCCCTACAATGAGCAGTTCTTC. Its protein is CASSLVTGPYNEQFF. Full variable domain (remainder filled in from reference TRBV5-1 and TRBJ2-1): KAGVTQTPRYLIKTRGQQVTLSCSPISGHRSVSWYQQTPGQGLQFLFEYFSETQRNKGNFPGRFSGRQFSNSRSEMNVSTLELGDSALYLCASSLVTGPYNEQFFGPGTRLTVL.

This chain connects TRBV7-9 to TRBJ2-7; no clear D gene. The V gene's germline CDR1 is SEHNR and CDR2 FQNEAQ (reference sequence). Trimming shortened V by 3 bases and J by 3 bases, and 9 bases separated the two germline ends. The CDR3 has 13 amino acids. DNA of the CDR3: TGTGCCAGCAGCTTTGCGGAAATCTACGAGCAGTACTTC. Translated: CASSFAEIYEQYF.

The rearrangement links TRBV14 to TRBJ2-3; weak D call: TRBD2 (5 bases). Germline V gene sequence: CDR1 SGHDN, CDR2 FVKESK. The CDR3 sequence is 15 residues long. The V end lost 1 base, the J end lost 3 bases, and 11 bases lay between the germline ends. The CDR3 DNA sequence: TGTGCCAGCAGCCAAGTTGAACTAGTGACAGATACGCAGTATTTT. Translation: CASSQVELVTDTQYF.

The chain employs TRBV18 and TRBJ2-7; 9 nucleotides match TRBD2. After removal of 2 bases from V and 0 bases from J, the junction contained 5 bases not matched to a gene. The length of the CDR3 is 16 residues. Germline assignment: CDR1 KGHSH and CDR2 LQKENI. CDR3 nucleotide sequence: TGTGCCAGCTCACCAACGACTAGCGGAAGCTCCTACGAGCAGTACTTC. Amino acid sequence: CASSPTTSGSSYEQYF. Variable domain in full (rest from reference TRBV18 and TRBJ2-7): NAGVMQNPRHLVRRRGQEARLRCSPMKGHSHVYWYRQLPEEGLKFMVYLQKENIIDESGMPKERFSAEFPKEGPSILRIQQVVRGDSAAYFCASSPTTSGSSYEQYFGPGTRLTVT.

This clone was seen a single time. The V and J genes are TRBV7-6 and TRBJ2-1; possible D gene TRBD2, 5 bases. V gave up 7 bases and J gave up 1 base, with 11 bases separating them. CDR3 length: 14 amino acids. Germline CDR1 SGHVS, CDR2 FNYEAQ. CDR3 sequence (DNA): TGTGCCAGCACCGCCGGGGAATCCTACAATGAGCAGTTCTTC. Protein sequence: CASTAGESYNEQFF.

This chain connects TRBV5-4 to TRBJ1-5, with 7 positions matching TRBD1. This CDR3 is built from 14 residues. The J segment lost 4 bases and the V segment lost 8 bases, leaving 9 bases of the junction unmatched. Germline CDR1 and CDR2: SGHNT and YYREEE (reference sequence). CDR3 sequence (DNA): TGTGCCAGACTGACAGGGAAGTCGAATCAGCCCCAGCATTTT. Residues: CARLTGKSNQPQHF.

This chain uses TRBV6-5 with TRBJ2-3; 9 nucleotides match TRBD2. The CDR3 spans 13 residues. From germline, CDR1 is MNHEY and CDR2 SVGAGI. Trimming cost V 8 bases and J 5 bases; bases outside gene matches: 5. DNA of the CDR3: TGTGCCAGCTCGGTAGCGGGAGAAGATACGCAGTATTTT. Protein product: CASSVAGEDTQYF.

This clone was recorded only once. The chain couples TRBV5-8 to TRBJ1-4; tentative D call: TRBD1 (5 bases). Germline V lookup: CDR1 SGHTS, CDR2 YDEGEE. CDR3 length equals 14 residues. The V and J ends lost 0 bases and 6 bases respectively, with 9 bases between them. The CDR3 spells CASSLDGGDEKLFF. The CDR3 nucleotides read TGTGCCAGCAGCTTGGACGGGGGGGATGAAAAACTGTTTTTT.

This clone was seen only a few times. The chain couples TRBV3-1 (or the pseudogene TRBV3-2) to TRBJ2-1, with D unresolved. The V and J ends lost 1 base and 0 bases respectively, with 10 bases between them. Germline loops: CDR1 LGHDT, CDR2 YNNKEL (reference sequence). The CDR3 covers 16 residues. CDR3 coding DNA: TGTGCCAGCAGCCAAGTTATACTGAGCTCCTACAATGAGCAGTTCTTC. This sequence encodes CASSQVILSSYNEQFF.

V gene TRBV9 combines with J gene TRBJ2-2; D gene uncertain. Trimming removed 2 bases at V and 1 base at J, with 9 bases between. Germline V CDR1 and CDR2: SGDLS, YYNGEE. CDR3 length: 15 amino acids. CDR3 sequence: CASSVSPLNTGELFF. The DNA for the CDR3 is TGTGCCAGCAGCGTTAGTCCCTTGAACACCGGGGAGCTGTTTTTT.

The V and J genes are TRBV9 and TRBJ1-2; TRBD1 is a possible D gene (6 bases). V was cut by 0 bases and J by 8 bases, with 11 bases left in between. Germline loops: CDR1 SGDLS, CDR2 YYNGEE. CDR3 size: 13 residues. The CDR3: CASSVEAGAGYTF. In DNA, the CDR3 is TGTGCCAGCAGCGTAGAAGCGGGGGCGGGCTACACCTTC.

In its sample, this clone was seen once. The chain links TRBV7-6 to TRBJ2-4; possibly TRBD2 for D (6 bases). Germline assignment: CDR1 SGHVS and CDR2 FNYEAQ. The CDR3 runs 13 residues. The V gene lost 5 bases and the J gene lost 9 bases, with 14 bases spanning the gap. The CDR3 DNA sequence: TGTGCCAGCAGCGCCGGACTACTCAGCATTCAGTACTTC. This sequence encodes CASSAGLLSIQYF. Complete variable domain (other parts from reference TRBV7-6 and TRBJ2-4): GAGVSQSPRYKVTKRGQDVALRCDPISGHVSLYWYRQALGQGPEFLTYFNYEAQQDKSGLPNDRFSAERPEGSISTLTIQRTEQRDSAMYRCASSAGLLSIQYFGAGTRLSVL.

The rearrangement joins TRBV6-1 to TRBJ2-7, with 7 bases lining up with TRBD1. The V gene end was trimmed by 2 bases and the J gene end by 2 bases; junction bases not matched to a gene: 6. The CDR3 loop spans 15 amino acids. CDR1 is MNHNS, CDR2 SASEGT, per germline. Written as DNA, the CDR3 is TGTGCCAGCAGTGAATCCTGGACAGGAACCTACGAGCAGTACTTC. Protein sequence: CASSESWTGTYEQYF.

The rearrangement links TRBV27 to TRBJ2-3; D is possibly TRBD2 (7 bases). V lost 1 base and J lost 0, with 11 bases in between. CDR3 size: 16 residues. Germline CDR1 is MNHEY and CDR2 is SMNVEV (reference sequence). The CDR3 spells CASSLLGGLSTDTQYF. In nucleotides, the CDR3 is TGTGCCAGCAGTTTATTGGGGGGGCTAAGCACAGATACGCAGTATTTT.

The chain has TRBV30 and TRBJ2-7, with D perhaps TRBD1 (5 bases). The CDR3 runs 15 residues. V lost 0 bases to trimming and J lost 7 bases, with 19 bases between them. Germline-derived CDR1 and CDR2 are GTSNPN and SVGIG (reference sequence). The CDR3 DNA follows: TGTGCCTGGAGTGTACAACAGGCATCTCGTCGAGAGCAGTACTTC. It encodes CAWSVQQASRREQYF.

The chain combines TRBV30 with TRBJ1-1, with a tentative D call TRBD1 (5 bases). CDR3 length: 13 amino acids. Trimming pared 5 bases from V and 6 bases from J, leaving 16 bases between. In germline, CDR1 is GTSNPN, CDR2 SVGIG (reference sequence). CDR3 bases: TGTGCCTGGGAAAGGCGGGGGGGGTCTGAAGCTTTCTTT. Translated, it gives CAWERRGGSEAFF. Drawing the rest from reference TRBV30 and TRBJ1-1, the complete variable domain is SQTIHQWPATLVQPVGSPLSLECTVEGTSNPNLYWYRQAAGRGLQLLFYSVGIGQISSEVPQNLSASRPQDRQFILSSKKLLLSDSGFYLCAWERRGGSEAFFGQGTRLTVV.

The chain has TRBV29-1 and TRBJ2-5; 8 positions match TRBD1. CDR1 and CDR2 from the germline V gene are SQVTM and ANQGSEA. J gave up 1 base and V 2 bases, and 9 bases lay outside the gene matches. CDR3 size: 16 residues. The CDR3 reads CSVEQGADRRQETQYF. The CDR3 region has the DNA TGCAGCGTTGAACAGGGGGCTGATCGGCGCCAAGAGACCCAGTACTTC.

The CDR3 DNA reads TGTGCCAGCACCCTGACAGGGGGGAACACTGAAGCTTTCTTT. Translation: CASTLTGGNTEAFF. The V and J genes are TRBV6-5 and TRBJ1-1, with TRBD1 matching over 9 bases. This CDR3 spans 14 amino acids. After removal of 7 bases from V and 1 base from J, the junction contained 4 bases not matched to a gene. The V gene's germline CDR1 is MNHEY and CDR2 SVGAGI.

The chain is built from TRBV7-6 and TRBJ2-1; D not resolved. The V end lost 4 bases, the J end lost 9 bases, and 10 bases lay between the germline ends. Germline V gene sequence: CDR1 SGHVS, CDR2 FNYEAQ. The CDR3 has 12 amino acids. CDR3 loop: CASSSRRSEQFF. CDR3 sequence (DNA): TGTGCCAGCAGCTCTAGGCGTAGTGAGCAGTTCTTC.

The DNA of the CDR3 is TGTGTCAGAAGCTCGGACAGGGGGTCGGAAAAACTGTTTTTT. Its protein is CVRSSDRGSEKLFF. The V gene is TRBV7-5, the J gene TRBJ1-4; TRBD1 reflects the table's D call only, with no check against the DNA. TRBV7-5 is marked as a pseudogene. This CDR3 region has 14 residues.

This chain joins TRBV5-4 and TRBJ2-5, with 8 bases matching TRBD2. Germline CDR1 SGHNT, CDR2 YYREEE (reference sequence). The CDR3 has 15 residues. V dropped 0 bases and J dropped 5; count of bases not matched to a gene: 6. The DNA of the CDR3 is TGTGCCAGCAGCTTGGGAGGCGGGAGGACGGAGACCCAGTACTTC. It is translated as CASSLGGGRTETQYF.